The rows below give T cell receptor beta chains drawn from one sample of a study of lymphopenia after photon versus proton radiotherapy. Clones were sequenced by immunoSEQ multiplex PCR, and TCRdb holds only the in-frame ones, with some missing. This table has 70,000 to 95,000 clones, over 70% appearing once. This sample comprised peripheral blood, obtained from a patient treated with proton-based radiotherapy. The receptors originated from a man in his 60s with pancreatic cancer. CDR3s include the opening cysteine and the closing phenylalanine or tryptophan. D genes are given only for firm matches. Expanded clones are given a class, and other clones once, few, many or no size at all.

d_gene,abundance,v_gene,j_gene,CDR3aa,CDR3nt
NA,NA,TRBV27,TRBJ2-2,CASSPGVGTGELFF,TGTGCCAGCAGTCCAGGGGTCGGCACCGGGGAGCTGTTTTTT
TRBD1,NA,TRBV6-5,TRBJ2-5,CASSLAGTAKETQYF,TGTGCCAGCAGTCTCGCCGGGACAGCTAAAGAGACCCAGTACTTC
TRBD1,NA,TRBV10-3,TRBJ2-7,CAISRTGGSFYEQYF,TGTGCCATCAGTCGGACAGGGGGCAGTTTCTACGAGCAGTACTTC
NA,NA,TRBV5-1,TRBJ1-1,CASSWGLDNTEAFF,TGCGCCAGCAGCTGGGGTCTAGATAACACTGAAGCTTTCTTT
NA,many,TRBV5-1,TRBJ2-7,CASSLAVRQHSYEQYF,TGCGCCAGCAGCTTGGCTGTGCGGCAGCATAGCTACGAGCAGTACTTC
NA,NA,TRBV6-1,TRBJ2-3,CASTPGRLSTDTQYF,TGTGCCAGCACCCCGGGACGGTTGAGCACAGATACGCAGTATTTT
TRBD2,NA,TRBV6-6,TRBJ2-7,CASSSLGVAGYDEQYF,TGTGCCAGCAGTTCCCTCGGGGTAGCGGGGTACGACGAGCAGTACTTC
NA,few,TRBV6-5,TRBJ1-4,CASSYGRAMGEKLFF,TGTGCCAGCAGTTATGGCAGGGCAATGGGAGAAAAACTGTTTTTT
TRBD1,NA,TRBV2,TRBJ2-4,CASSSGTVDIQYF,TGTGCCAGCAGTTCCGGGACAGTTGACATTCAGTACTTC
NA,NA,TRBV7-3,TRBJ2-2,CASSDQPGTLGTGELFF,TGTGCCAGCAGCGACCAACCTGGAACCTTGGGCACCGGGGAGCTGTTTTTT
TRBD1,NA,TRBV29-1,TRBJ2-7,CSVTRGQTPYEQYF,TGCAGCGTCACCAGGGGACAGACCCCTTACGAGCAGTACTTC
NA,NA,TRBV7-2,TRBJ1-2,CASRRPSTGKNYGYTF,TGTGCCAGCAGACGCCCCTCGACGGGAAAGAACTATGGCTACACCTTC
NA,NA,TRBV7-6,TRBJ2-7,CASSLGLEYEQYF,TGTGCCAGCAGCTTAGGGCTGGAGTACGAGCAGTACTTC
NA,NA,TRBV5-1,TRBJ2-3,CASRPGMMTDTQYF,TGCGCCAGCAGGCCGGGGATGATGACAGATACGCAGTATTTT
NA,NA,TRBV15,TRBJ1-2,CATSLTGSYGYTF,TGTGCCACCAGCCTTACAGGGTCGTATGGCTACACCTTC
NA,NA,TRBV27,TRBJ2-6,CASSSLSSGANVLTF,TGTGCCAGCAGTTCTCTAAGCTCTGGGGCCAACGTCCTGACTTTC
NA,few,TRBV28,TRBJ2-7,CASGASPPYEQYF,TGTGCCAGCGGGGCTAGTCCTCCCTACGAGCAGTACTTC
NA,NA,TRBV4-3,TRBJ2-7,CASSQDYAYEQYF,TGCGCCAGCAGCCAAGATTACGCTTACGAGCAGTACTTC
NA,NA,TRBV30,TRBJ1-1,CAWSVIAGVTAFF,TGTGCCTGGAGTGTAATAGCGGGGGTGACAGCTTTCTTT
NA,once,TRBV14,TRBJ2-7,CASSSIRTAREQYF,TGTGCCAGCAGCTCTATTCGGACAGCCAGGGAGCAGTACTTC
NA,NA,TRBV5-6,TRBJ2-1,CASSLLGRENEQFF,TGTGCCAGCAGCTTGTTAGGAAGGGAAAATGAGCAGTTCTTC
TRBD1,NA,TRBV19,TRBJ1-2,CASSTTAGTAYGYTF,TGTGCCAGTAGTACGACCGCCGGGACAGCCTATGGCTACACCTTC
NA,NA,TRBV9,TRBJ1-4,CASSPGTSTNEKLFF,TGTGCCAGCAGTCCCGGGACATCAACTAATGAAAAACTGTTTTTT
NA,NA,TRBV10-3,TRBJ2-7,CAISNRGAPPEQYF,TGTGCCATCAGTAACAGAGGTGCCCCCCCCGAGCAGTACTTC
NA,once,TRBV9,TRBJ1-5,CASSVEGSSNQPQHF,TGTGCCAGCAGCGTAGAAGGTTCTAGCAATCAGCCCCAGCATTTT
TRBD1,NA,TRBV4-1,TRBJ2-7,CASSHTPDRRNTYEQYF,TGCGCCAGCAGCCATACTCCGGACAGGCGAAACACCTACGAGCAGTACTTC
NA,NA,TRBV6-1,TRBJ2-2,CASSTTPGAGELFF,TGTGCCAGCAGTACGACACCGGGAGCCGGGGAGCTGTTTTTT
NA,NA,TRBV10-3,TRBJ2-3,CAIAGSADTQYF,TGTGCCATCGCTGGGAGTGCAGATACGCAGTATTTT
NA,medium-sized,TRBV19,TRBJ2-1,CASSPQRELDNEQFF,TGTGCCAGTAGTCCCCAACGGGAGCTAGACAATGAGCAGTTCTTC
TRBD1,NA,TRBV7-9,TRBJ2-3,CASSLVGTGGVPDTQYF,TGTGCCAGCAGCTTAGTAGGGACAGGGGGGGTTCCAGATACGCAGTATTTT
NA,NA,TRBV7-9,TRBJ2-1,CASSLGWQLQQIYNEQFF,TGTGCCAGCAGCTTAGGTTGGCAACTCCAGCAGATCTACAATGAGCAGTTCTTC
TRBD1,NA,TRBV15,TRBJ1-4,CATSRGQGQLFF,TGTGCCACCAGCCGAGGACAGGGGCAGCTGTTTTTT
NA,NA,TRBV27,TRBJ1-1,CASSSRGAGNTEAFF,TGTGCCAGCAGTTCCCGAGGAGCGGGGAACACTGAAGCTTTCTTT
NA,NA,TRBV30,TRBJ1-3,CAWRAGNTIYF,TGTGCCTGGCGTGCTGGAAACACCATATATTTT
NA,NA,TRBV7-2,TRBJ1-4,CASSLAQAPNEKLFF,TGTGCCAGCAGCTTAGCGCAGGCACCTAATGAAAAACTGTTTTTT
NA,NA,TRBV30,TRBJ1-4,CALTPGNGEKLFF,TGTGCCCTTACTCCGGGGAACGGCGAAAAACTGTTTTTT
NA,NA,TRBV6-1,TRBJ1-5,CASSEPNQPQHF,TGTGCCAGCAGTGAACCTAATCAGCCCCAGCATTTT
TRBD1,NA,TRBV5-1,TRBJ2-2,CASSLDGTGQEELFF,TGCGCCAGCAGCTTGGATGGTACGGGACAGGAGGAGCTGTTTTTT
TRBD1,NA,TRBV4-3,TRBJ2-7,CASSRDRGYEQYF,TGCGCCAGCAGCCGGGACAGGGGTTACGAGCAGTACTTC
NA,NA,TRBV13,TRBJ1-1,CASSARAVLEAFF,TGTGCCAGCAGCGCTCGGGCGGTCCTCGAAGCTTTCTTT
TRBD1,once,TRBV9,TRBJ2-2,CASSVGTGVSATGELFF,TGTGCCAGCAGCGTCGGGACAGGCGTTTCGGCCACCGGGGAGCTGTTTTTT
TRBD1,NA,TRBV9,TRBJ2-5,CASSAGTGIGTQYF,TGTGCCAGCAGCGCCGGGACAGGGATTGGGACCCAGTACTTC
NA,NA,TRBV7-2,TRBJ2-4,CASSLAGSSNIQYF,TGTGCCAGCAGCTTAGCCGGGAGTTCAAACATTCAGTACTTC
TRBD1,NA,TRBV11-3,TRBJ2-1,CASSSLPGGSYNEQFF,TGTGCCAGCAGCAGCTTACCAGGGGGCTCCTACAATGAGCAGTTCTTC
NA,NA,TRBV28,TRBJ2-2,CATGTPNPGELFF,TGTGCCACCGGGACTCCCAACCCCGGGGAGCTGTTTTTT
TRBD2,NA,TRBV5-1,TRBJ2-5,CASSPGLAGGETQYF,TGCGCCAGCAGCCCTGGACTAGCGGGAGGAGAGACCCAGTACTTC
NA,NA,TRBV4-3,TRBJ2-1,CASSLGANAGEQFF,TGCGCCAGCAGCCTTGGGGCCAACGCGGGTGAGCAGTTCTTC
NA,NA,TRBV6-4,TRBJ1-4,CASSPKAGHNEKLFF,TGTGCCAGCAGTCCCAAAGCAGGCCATAATGAAAAACTGTTTTTT
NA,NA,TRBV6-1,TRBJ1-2,CASREGNYGYTF,TGTGCCAGCAGAGAGGGAAACTATGGCTACACCTTC
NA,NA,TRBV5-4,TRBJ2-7,CASSLKDPSPPRTYEQYF,TGTGCCAGCAGCTTGAAGGACCCCTCTCCTCCGAGGACTTACGAGCAGTACTTC